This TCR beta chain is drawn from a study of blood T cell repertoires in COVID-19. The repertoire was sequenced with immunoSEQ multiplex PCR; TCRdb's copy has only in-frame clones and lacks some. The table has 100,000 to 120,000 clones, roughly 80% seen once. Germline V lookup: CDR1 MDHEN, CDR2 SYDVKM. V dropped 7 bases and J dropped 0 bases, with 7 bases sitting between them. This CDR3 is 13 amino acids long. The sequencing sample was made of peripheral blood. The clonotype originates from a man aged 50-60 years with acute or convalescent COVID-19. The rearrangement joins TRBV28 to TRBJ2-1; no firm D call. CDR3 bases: TGTGCCAGCACTCTTCGCTCCTACAATGAGCAGTTCTTC. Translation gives CASTLRSYNEQFF.